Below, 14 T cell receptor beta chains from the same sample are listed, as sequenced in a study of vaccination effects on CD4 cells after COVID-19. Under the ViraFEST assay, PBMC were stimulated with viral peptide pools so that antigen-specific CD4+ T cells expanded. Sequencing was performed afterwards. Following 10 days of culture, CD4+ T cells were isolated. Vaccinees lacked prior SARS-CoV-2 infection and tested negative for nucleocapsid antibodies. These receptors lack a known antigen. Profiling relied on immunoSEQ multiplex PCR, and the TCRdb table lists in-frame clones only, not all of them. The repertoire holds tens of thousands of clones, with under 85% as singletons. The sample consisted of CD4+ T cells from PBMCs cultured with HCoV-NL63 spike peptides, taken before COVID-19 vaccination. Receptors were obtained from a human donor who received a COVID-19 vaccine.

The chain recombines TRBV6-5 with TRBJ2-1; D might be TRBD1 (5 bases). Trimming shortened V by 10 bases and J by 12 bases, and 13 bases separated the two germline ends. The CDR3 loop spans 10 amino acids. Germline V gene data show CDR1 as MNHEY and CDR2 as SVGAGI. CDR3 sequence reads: CATDFTGQFF. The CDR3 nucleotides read TGTGCCACAGATTTCACAGGGCAGTTCTTC.

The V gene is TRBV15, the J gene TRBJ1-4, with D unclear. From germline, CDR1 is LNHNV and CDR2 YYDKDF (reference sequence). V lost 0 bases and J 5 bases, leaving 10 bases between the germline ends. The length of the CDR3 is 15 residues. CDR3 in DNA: TGTGCCACCAGCAGAGATGCCCAGCTAAATGAAAAACTGTTTTTT. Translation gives CATSRDAQLNEKLFF.

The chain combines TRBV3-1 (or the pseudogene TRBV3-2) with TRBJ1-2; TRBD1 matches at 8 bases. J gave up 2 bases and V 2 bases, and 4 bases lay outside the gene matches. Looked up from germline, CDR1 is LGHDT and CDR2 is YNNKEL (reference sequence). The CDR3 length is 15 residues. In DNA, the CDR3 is TGTGCCAGCAGCCAACAGGGGGCGTGGAACTATGGCTACACCTTC. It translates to CASSQQGAWNYGYTF.

The CDR3 DNA reads as TGCAGTGCTAGTTTCCCGGGGAATAGCTACGAGCAGTACTTC. It encodes CSASFPGNSYEQYF. This chain links TRBV20-1 with TRBJ2-7, with D perhaps TRBD2 (5 bases). There are 14 residues in the CDR3. Deletions cut 3 bases from V and 3 bases from J, with 15 bases between. CDR1 and CDR2 from the germline V gene are DFQATT and SNEGSKA (reference sequence).

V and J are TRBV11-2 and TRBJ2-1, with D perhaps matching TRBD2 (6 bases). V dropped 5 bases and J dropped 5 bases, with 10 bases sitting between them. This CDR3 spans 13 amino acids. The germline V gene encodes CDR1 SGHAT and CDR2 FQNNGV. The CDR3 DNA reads TGTGCCAGCAGCACGCGACTAGACAATGAGCAGTTCTTC. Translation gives CASSTRLDNEQFF. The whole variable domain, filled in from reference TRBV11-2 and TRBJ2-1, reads EAGVAQSPRYKIIEKRQSVAFWCNPISGHATLYWYQQILGQGPKLLIQFQNNGVVDDSQLPKDRFSAERLKGVDSTLKIQPAKLEDSAVYLCASSTRLDNEQFFGPGTRLTVL.

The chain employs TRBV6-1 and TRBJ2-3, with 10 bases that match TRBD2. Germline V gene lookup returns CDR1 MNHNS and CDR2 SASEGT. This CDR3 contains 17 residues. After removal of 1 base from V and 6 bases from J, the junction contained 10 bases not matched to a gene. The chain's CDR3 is CASSEGWGSGGLDTQYF. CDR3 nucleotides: TGTGCCAGCAGTGAAGGGTGGGGTAGCGGGGGGTTGGATACGCAGTATTTT.

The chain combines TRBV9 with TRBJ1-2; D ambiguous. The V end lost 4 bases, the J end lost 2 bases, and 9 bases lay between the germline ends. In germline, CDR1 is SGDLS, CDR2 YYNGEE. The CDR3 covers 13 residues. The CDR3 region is CASSPEGNYGYTF. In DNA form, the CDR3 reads TGTGCCAGCAGCCCCGAGGGAAACTATGGCTACACCTTC.

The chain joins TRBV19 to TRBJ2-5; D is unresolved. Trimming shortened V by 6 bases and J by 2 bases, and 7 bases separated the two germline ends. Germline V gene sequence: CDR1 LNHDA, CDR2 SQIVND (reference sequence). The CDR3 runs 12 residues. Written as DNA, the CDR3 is TGTGCCAGTAGCTCGTGGCAAGAGACCCAGTACTTC. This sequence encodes CASSSWQETQYF.

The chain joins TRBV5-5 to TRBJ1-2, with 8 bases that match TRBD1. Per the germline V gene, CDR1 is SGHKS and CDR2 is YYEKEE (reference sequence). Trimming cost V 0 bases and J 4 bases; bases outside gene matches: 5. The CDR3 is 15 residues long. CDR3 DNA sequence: TGTGCCAGCAGCTTGGTCGCAGGGGGCCTCTATGGCTACACCTTC. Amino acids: CASSLVAGGLYGYTF.

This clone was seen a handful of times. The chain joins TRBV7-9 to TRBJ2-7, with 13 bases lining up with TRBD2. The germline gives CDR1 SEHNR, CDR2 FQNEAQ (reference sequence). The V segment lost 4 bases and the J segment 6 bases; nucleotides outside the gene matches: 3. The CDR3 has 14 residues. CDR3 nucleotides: TGTGCCAGCAGCTCCGGACTAGCGGGAGCCGAGCAGTACTTC. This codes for CASSSGLAGAEQYF.

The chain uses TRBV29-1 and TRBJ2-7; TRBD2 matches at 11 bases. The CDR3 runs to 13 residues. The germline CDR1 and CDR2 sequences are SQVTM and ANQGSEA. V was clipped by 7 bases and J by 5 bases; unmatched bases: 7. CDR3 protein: CSGLLAGANEQYF. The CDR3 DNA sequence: TGCAGCGGCCTACTAGCGGGAGCCAACGAGCAGTACTTC.

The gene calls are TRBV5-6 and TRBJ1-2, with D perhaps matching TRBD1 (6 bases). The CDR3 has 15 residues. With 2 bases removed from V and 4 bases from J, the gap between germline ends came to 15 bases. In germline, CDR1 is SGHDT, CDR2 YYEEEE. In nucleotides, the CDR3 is TGTGCCAGCAGCTTTGGTAACAGGGTCTTCTATGGCTACACCTTC. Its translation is CASSFGNRVFYGYTF.

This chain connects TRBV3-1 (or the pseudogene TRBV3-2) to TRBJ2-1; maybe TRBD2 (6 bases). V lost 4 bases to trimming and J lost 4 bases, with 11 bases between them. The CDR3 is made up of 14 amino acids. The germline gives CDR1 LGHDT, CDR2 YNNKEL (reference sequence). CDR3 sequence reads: CASSPRAGYNEQFF. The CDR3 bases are TGTGCCAGCAGCCCCCGGGCGGGGTACAATGAGCAGTTCTTC.

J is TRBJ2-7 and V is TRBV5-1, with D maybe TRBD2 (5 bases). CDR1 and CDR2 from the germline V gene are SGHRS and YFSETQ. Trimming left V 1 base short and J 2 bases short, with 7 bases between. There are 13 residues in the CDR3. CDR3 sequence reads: CASSLTGTYEQYF. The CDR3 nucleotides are TGCGCCAGCAGCTTGACCGGGACCTACGAGCAGTACTTC. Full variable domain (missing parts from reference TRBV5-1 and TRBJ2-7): KAGVTQTPRYLIKTRGQQVTLSCSPISGHRSVSWYQQTPGQGLQFLFEYFSETQRNKGNFPGRFSGRQFSNSRSEMNVSTLELGDSALYLCASSLTGTYEQYFGPGTRLTVT.